This TCR beta chain was profiled in a study of cytomegalovirus exposure and HLA in healthy donors (dated by TCRdb to the late 2010s). In the study overall: An earlier analysis of roughly 500 of the donors reported approximately 260 Gb of sequence data and 95 million to 120 million unique TCR beta sequences obtained from around 180 million T cells. The later analysis used no new phenotypic data to find candidate immune exposures, relying instead on TCR beta sequences and their occurrence across donors. Every discovery cohort repertoire had been produced on one sequencing platform. The genetic ancestry cluster associated with self-reported Caucasian donors included over 80% of the roughly 380 genotyped donors. Typing coverage varied by locus: about 629-640 donors for A, B, C, DRB1 and DQB1; 500 to 550 for DQA1; about 570 for DPA1; roughly 450 for DPB1. A later genetic analysis took genome-wide SNP genotypes for about 55% of the 666 donors and used that subset as a discovery cohort. Roughly 300 gigabases of sequencing data and approximately 91 million unique TCR sequences made up an early release that covered fewer than 650 HLA-typed donors. HLA typing included class I and class II loci at four-digit resolution. In an earlier analysis of more than 550 of the donors, high-throughput TCR beta sequencing was used to judge whether each TCR beta V gene segment behaved as functional or pseudogenic. A separate validation cohort of 100 to 150 different subjects was used in addition to the roughly 700-subject first cohort. The T cell repertoires of 666 subjects were profiled by immunosequencing and related to cytomegalovirus serostatus. To predict cytomegalovirus infection status, the study combined high-throughput TCR immunosequencing, statistical association of individual TCRs with disease status, and machine learning. On average, approximately 250,000 unique TCR beta nucleotide sequences were sequenced per donor among a few hundred genotyped donors of the cohort, with roughly 20% of those sequences being non-productive. Donor age, sex, ethnicity and CMV serostatus were compiled together with the repertoire data. The study aimed to test whether cataloging public T cell receptors could reveal signatures of past pathogen exposure. In a later analysis, previously published TCR beta repertoires from several hundred donors were re-analyzed and high-resolution HLA genotyping was added so that TCR occurrence patterns could be studied. Because of strong linkage in the cohort, roughly five DR-DQ haplotypes were treated as single units for association and clustering.

Results the study describes overall, beyond this receptor: Correlated functional status among segregating V segments might be attributable to linkage disequilibrium, but an unknown experimental factor could not be ruled out. V-gene and J-gene trimming of TCR beta chains was associated with a missense DCLRE1C variant in a later genetic analysis, and the association was replicated in an independent cohort. A group of highly shared sequence variants was considered likely to be a technical artifact of the sequencing pipeline. In a later analysis, most CMV-associated TCR beta chains were found to appear HLA-restricted, with HLA associations seemingly driven largely by CMV exposure. Several of the top co-occurrence clusters appeared to be linked to parvovirus B19, influenza, CMV and Epstein-Barr virus, according to a later analysis. In an earlier analysis of roughly 560 of the donors, most TCR beta V segments were observed in productive rearrangements about 90% or about 30% of the time, broadly matching IMGT annotations. In a later analysis, HLA-associated TCR beta chains showed more clonal expansion and lower generation probabilities than non-associated chains that were equally common. CMV serostatus was the only immune exposure information available for the cohort. Cytomegalovirus status was reported to be diagnosed by the classifier with high specificity and sensitivity in both the original and validation cohorts. Presence/absence analyses assumed roughly uniform sequencing depth across donors, an assumption that may not hold. A further reported finding was that TCR beta sequences accurately predicted the HLA-A and HLA-B alleles for most subjects in the first cohort. The authors suggested that the approach could potentially be extended to other disease states and immunological phenotypes. In a later analysis, the rate of TCR association differed among HLA loci, with DRB1 alleles having the most associated TCRs and HLA-C alleles having the fewest. In the study, around 160 TCR beta chains were listed as associated with cytomegalovirus. A later genetic analysis reported fewer N-insertions in productive TCRs among donors in an Asian-associated ancestry cluster than the roughly 700-donor mean. Specific HLA alleles were associated with 16,951 TCR beta sequences at a false discovery rate of 0.05 in a later analysis. Strong co-occurrence of HLA alleles, especially DR and DQ, made assigning TCR associations to individual alleles difficult. Because HLA typing was missing for some donors at each locus, association tests included only the typed subset. Because counts were too low, 15 or so rarely observed V segments, including chromosome 9 orphons, were excluded from the earlier analysis of 587 of the donors. Three of the identified cytomegalovirus-associated TCR beta chains were confirmed in vitro to be specific for cytomegalovirus antigens. Most TCR sequences were observed very rarely across donors, whereas some public TCRs were present in many individuals. The 87-base-pair reads could not distinguish some IMGT-functional V segments, including TRBV6-2 and TRBV6-3, so those segments were excluded. This cohort had only TCR beta chains sequenced, and the lack of alpha or paired-chain data limited which features could be detected.

The germline V gene (reference sequence) yields LNHDA for CDR1 and SQIVND for CDR2. The CDR3 numbers 15 residues from cysteine through phenylalanine. The only DNA kept is the CDR3, 45 bases in frame from the first base. V loses 4 bases of germline sequence and J loses 5 bases, and the interval between the two ends is 16 bases. The cohort consisted of 670 or so healthy bone marrow donors. All cohort members were sampled while nominally healthy, although unrecorded immune exposures were likely present. The donor was CMV seronegative and was included in the group of 352 seronegative cohort members. A peripheral blood sample was collected from each donor, and TCR beta sequencing was performed on peripheral blood mononuclear cells. The Qiagen DNeasy Blood Extraction Kit was used to extract genomic DNA from the blood cell samples. Libraries were built with the immunoSEQ multiplex PCR assay. For the multiplex PCR, a mixture combining 60 forward primers for TCR Vbeta segments and 13 reverse primers for TCR Jbeta segments was used. The CDR3 region of rearranged TCR beta genes was amplified from genomic DNA by a multiplex PCR assay. Amplified TCR beta libraries were sequenced as 87-base-pair reads on the Illumina HiSeq System. As for the authors' bioinformatics: In a later analysis, roughly 80 million unique TCR beta chains were counted across the roughly 670 repertoires, and around 11 million of these chains were shared by at least two donors. Raw reads were error-corrected and collapsed into unique sequences by a nearest-neighbor algorithm in which closely related sequences were merged to remove PCR and sequencing errors. CDR3 sequences were aligned to IMGT reference sequences to assign V, D and J gene segments. For a sequence to be retained, a match of at least six nucleotides to both a V gene segment and a J gene segment was required. Rearrangements were called productive when the CDR3 lacked stop codons and stayed in frame with V and J; all others were non-productive. CDR3 was defined by IMGT convention, running from the second conserved V-encoded cysteine to the conserved J-encoded phenylalanine. In an earlier analysis of more than 550 of the donors, sequences lacking an unambiguous match to a single V gene segment were excluded. An earlier analysis of a few hundred of the donors called V segments functional above 56.7% productive rearrangements and segregating when the between-donor standard deviation exceeded 5%. To diagnose cytomegalovirus status from the catalog of TCR beta chain sequences, a statistical classification framework was built. In a later analysis, TCR nucleotide sequences were compared against IMGT/GENE-DB human TR gene sequences so that V and J genes could be assigned. Using the TCRdist pipeline, a later analysis assigned CDR3 sequences along with most-parsimonious VDJ recombination scenarios. In a later analysis, every TCR beta chain was defined by the combination of its CDR3 amino acid sequence and its V-gene family, and reads without a unique V-gene family were dropped. In a later analysis, 500 to 700 highly shared, low-generation-probability nucleotide sequences were removed to address suspected cross-contamination and a sequencing artifact. A later analysis calculated a clonal expansion index for each public chain from normalized within-repertoire ranks of inferred template counts. A later analysis computed generation probabilities with a VDJ recombination model fitted to out-of-frame rearrangements, and checked the results against IGoR. Hypergeometric tests were used in a later analysis to score TCR-TCR, TCR-HLA and TCR-CMV co-occurrence, with a repertoire-size bias correction applied to the TCR pairs. To estimate false discovery rates, a later analysis permuted the HLA or CMV assignments 20 times. In a later analysis, co-occurring TCRs were grouped using DBSCAN, and TCRdist sequence similarity was added for clustering within HLA-allele-positive subsets. Repertoires with fewer than 30,000 or more than 120,000 public chains were left out of co-occurrence clustering, as were roughly five repertoires with anomalous nucleotide sharing. TCRdb's version of the immuneACCESS table is confined to in-frame rearrangements and falls short of the full clone set. An unresolved V gene accounts for under half of the shortfall where checked; the remainder is of unknown origin. V, J and clone size derive from that table, while D and trimming were established from the DNA sequence. The sample table lists under 150,000 clones, 80% to 85% of them with a count of one. The leading ten clones occupy about 1% of the sample.

Details on this clone: There is no known antigen for this receptor. Base quality data are lacking; no much larger clone is found one base away.

This TCR came from a boy younger than 18 in good health and CMV-seronegative. The chain was built from TRBV19 and TRBJ2-3; TRBD2 is possibly the D segment (5 matching bases). The specimen was PBMCs. The sequenced DNA is TGTGCCAGTAGTACCCCTGAGGGCGTGGGAGATACGCAGTATTTT. It specifies CASSTPEGVGDTQYF.